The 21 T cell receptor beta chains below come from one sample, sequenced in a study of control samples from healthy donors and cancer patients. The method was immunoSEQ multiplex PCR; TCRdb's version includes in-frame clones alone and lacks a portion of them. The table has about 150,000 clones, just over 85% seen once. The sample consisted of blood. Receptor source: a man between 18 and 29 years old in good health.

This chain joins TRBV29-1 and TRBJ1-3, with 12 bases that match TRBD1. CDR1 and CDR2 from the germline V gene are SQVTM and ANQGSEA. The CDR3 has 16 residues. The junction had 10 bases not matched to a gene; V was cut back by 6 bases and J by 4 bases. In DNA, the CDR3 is TGCAGCGTGGTGGGACAGGGGGCGAAGGACGGAAACACCATATATTTT. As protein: CSVVGQGAKDGNTIYF.

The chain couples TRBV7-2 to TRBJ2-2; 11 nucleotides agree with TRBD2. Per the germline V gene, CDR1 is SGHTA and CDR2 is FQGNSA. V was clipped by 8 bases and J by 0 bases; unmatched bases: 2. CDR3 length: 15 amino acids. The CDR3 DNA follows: TGTGCCAGCGCTAGCGGGGGGCCGAACACCGGGGAGCTGTTTTTT. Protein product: CASASGGPNTGELFF.

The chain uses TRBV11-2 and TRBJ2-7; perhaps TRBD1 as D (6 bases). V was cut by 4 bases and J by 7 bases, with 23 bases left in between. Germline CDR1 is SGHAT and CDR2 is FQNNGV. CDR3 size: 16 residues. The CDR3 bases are TGTGCCAGCAGCTATACAGGAGGAACAGGGACGGGAGAGCAGTACTTC. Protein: CASSYTGGTGTGEQYF.

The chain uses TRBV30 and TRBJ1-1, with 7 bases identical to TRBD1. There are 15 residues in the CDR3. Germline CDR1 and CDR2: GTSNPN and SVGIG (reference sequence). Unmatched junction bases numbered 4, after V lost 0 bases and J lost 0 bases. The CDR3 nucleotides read TGTGCCTGGAGTGTCGCAGGGGGGATGAACACTGAAGCTTTCTTT. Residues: CAWSVAGGMNTEAFF. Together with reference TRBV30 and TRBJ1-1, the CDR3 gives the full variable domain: SQTIHQWPATLVQPVGSPLSLECTVEGTSNPNLYWYRQAAGRGLQLLFYSVGIGQISSEVPQNLSASRPQDRQFILSSKKLLLSDSGFYLCAWSVAGGMNTEAFFGQGTRLTVV.

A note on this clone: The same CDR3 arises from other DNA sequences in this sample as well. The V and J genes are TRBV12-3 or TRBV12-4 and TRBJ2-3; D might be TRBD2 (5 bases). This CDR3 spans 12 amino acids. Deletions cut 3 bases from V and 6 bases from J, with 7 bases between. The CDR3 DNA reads TGTGCCAGCAGTTTGGGCGGGGATACGCAGTATTTT. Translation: CASSLGGDTQYF.

CDR3 in amino acids: CASSVGLASGEQFF. CDR3 nucleotide sequence: TGTGCCAGCAGCGTTGGACTAGCGAGCGGTGAGCAGTTCTTC. The rearrangement links TRBV6-2 or TRBV6-3 to TRBJ2-1; 9 bases agree with TRBD2. The junction had 9 bases not matched to a gene; V was cut back by 6 bases and J by 9 bases. Germline V gene lookup returns CDR1 MNHEY and CDR2 SVGEGT. The CDR3 length is 14 residues.

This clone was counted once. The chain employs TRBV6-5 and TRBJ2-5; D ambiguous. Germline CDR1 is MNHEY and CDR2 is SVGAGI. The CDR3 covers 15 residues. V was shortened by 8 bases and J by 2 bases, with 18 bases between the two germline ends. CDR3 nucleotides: TGTGCCAGCCGCCTAAGGGCTATCCGACAAGAGACCCAGTACTTC. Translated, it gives CASRLRAIRQETQYF.

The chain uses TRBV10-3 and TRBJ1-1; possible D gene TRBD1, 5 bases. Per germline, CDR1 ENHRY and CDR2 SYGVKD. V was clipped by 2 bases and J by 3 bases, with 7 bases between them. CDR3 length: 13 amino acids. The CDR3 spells CAISEDRDTEAFF. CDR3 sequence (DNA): TGTGCCATCAGTGAGGACAGAGACACTGAAGCTTTCTTT.

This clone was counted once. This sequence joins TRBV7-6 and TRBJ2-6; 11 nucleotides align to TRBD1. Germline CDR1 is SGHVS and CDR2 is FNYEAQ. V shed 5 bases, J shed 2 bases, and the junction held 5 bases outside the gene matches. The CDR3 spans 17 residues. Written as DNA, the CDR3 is TGTGCCAGCAGCCGGGGACAGGGGGGGACTGGGGCCAACGTCCTGACTTTC. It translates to CASSRGQGGTGANVLTF.

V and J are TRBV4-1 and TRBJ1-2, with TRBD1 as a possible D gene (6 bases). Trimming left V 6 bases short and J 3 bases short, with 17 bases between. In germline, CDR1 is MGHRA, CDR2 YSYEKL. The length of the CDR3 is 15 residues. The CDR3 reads CASRPPGALDYGYTF. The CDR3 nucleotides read TGCGCCAGCAGACCTCCAGGGGCTCTGGACTATGGCTACACCTTC.

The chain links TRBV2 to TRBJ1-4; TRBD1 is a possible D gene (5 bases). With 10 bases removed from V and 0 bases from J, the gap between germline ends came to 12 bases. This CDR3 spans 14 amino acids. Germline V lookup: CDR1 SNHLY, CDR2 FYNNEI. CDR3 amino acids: CATLGGATNEKLFF. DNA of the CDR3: TGTGCCACCCTAGGAGGGGCAACTAATGAAAAACTGTTTTTT.

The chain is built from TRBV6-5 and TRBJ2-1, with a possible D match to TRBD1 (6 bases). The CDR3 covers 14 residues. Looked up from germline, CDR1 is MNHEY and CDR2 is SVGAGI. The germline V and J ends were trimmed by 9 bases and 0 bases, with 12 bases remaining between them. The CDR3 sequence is CASRDTSSYNEQFF. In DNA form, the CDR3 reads TGTGCCAGTCGGGACACGAGCTCCTACAATGAGCAGTTCTTC.

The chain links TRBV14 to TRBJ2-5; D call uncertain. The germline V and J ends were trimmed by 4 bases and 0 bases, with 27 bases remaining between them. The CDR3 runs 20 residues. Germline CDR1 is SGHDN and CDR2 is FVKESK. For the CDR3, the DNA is TGTGCCAGCAGCCCGCCCAAGAGTATTGAGGTTGTCCGTGACCAAGAGACCCAGTACTTC. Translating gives CASSPPKSIEVVRDQETQYF.

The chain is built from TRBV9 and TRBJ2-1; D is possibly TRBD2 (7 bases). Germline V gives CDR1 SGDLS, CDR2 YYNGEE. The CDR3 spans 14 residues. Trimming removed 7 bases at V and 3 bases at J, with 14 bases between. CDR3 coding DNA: TGTGCCAGCGGTGGGGGGGGCCACTACAATGAGCAGTTCTTC. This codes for CASGGGGHYNEQFF. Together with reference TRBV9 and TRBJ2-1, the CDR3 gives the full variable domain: DSGVTQTPKHLITATGQRVTLRCSPRSGDLSVYWYQQSLDQGLQFLIQYYNGEERAKGNILERFSAQQFPDLHSELNLSSLELGDSALYFCASGGGGHYNEQFFGPGTRLTVL.

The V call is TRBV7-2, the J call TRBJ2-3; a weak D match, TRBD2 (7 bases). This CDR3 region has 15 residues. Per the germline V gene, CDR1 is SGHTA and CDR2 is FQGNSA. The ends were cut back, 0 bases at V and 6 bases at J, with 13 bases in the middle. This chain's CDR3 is CASSLAGGAGDTQYF. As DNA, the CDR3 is TGTGCCAGCAGCTTAGCGGGGGGGGCCGGGGATACGCAGTATTTT.

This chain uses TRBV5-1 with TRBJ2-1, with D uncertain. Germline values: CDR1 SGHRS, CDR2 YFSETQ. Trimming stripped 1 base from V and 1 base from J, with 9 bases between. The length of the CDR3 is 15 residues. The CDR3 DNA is TGCGCCAGCAGCTTGAAGTCAGCTTCCTACAATGAGCAGTTCTTC. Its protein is CASSLKSASYNEQFF.

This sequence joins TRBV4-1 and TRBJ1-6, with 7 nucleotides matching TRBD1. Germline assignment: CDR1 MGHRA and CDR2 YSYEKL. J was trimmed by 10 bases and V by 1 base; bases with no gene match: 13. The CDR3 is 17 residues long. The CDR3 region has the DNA TGCGCCAGCAGCCAAGGAAAGGAAAACAGGGGCTACTCACCCCTCCACTTT. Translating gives CASSQGKENRGYSPLHF.

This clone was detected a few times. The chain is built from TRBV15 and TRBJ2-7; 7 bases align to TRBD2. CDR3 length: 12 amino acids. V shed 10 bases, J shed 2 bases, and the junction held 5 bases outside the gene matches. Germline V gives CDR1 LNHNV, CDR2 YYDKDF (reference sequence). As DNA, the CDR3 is TGTGCCAGTGGTAGCGGGCCCTACGAGCAGTACTTC. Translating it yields CASGSGPYEQYF.

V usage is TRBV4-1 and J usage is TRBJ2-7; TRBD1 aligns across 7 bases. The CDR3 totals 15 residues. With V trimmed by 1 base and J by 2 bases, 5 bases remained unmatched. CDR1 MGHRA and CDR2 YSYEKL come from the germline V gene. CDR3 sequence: CASSQASGQTYEQYF. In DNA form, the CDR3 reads TGCGCCAGCAGCCAAGCCTCGGGACAGACCTACGAGCAGTACTTC.

The CDR3 coding sequence is TGTGCCAGCAGCTTAACGGGGGCCGGGGATACGCAGTATTTT. It yields the protein CASSLTGAGDTQYF. The rearrangement links TRBV11-2 to TRBJ2-3; D is possibly TRBD1 or TRBD2 (6 bases each). Trimming took 2 bases from V and 6 from J, leaving 12 bases between them. The CDR3 length is 14 residues. Germline CDR1 and CDR2: SGHAT and FQNNGV.

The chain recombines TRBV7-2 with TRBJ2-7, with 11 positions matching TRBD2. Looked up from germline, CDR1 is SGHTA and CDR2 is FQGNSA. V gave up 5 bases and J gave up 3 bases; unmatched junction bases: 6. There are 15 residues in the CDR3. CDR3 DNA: TGTGCCAGCAGCACCACCGGGACTAGCGGCTACGAGCAGTACTTC. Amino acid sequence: CASSTTGTSGYEQYF. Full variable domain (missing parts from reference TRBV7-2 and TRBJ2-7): GAGVSQSPSNKVTEKGKDVELRCDPISGHTALYWYRQSLGQGLEFLIYFQGNSAPDKSGLPSDRFSAERTGGSVSTLTIQRTQQEDSAVYLCASSTTGTSGYEQYFGPGTRLTVT.